The rows below give T cell receptor beta chains drawn from one sample of a study of CD8+CD57+ T cells in acquired aplastic anemia. TCRdb redid the calling of the reads with MiXCR, one entry per CDR3 protein. Among some 280,000 distinct CDR3 sequences, 50% to 70% were seen once, and the ten largest hold 8%. The sequenced sample consisted of sorted CD4+, CD8+, or CD8+CD57+ T cells (not recorded which) from PBMCs. Source of these receptors: a human donor with severe aplastic anemia or a healthy control (not recorded which). The CDR3 runs from the conserved cysteine through the conserved F or W. A D gene is named only where the DNA matches it firmly. Only some rows state a clone size, as once, few, many or a class for expanded clones.

J: TRBJ1-5; D: NA; V: TRBV5-1; size: NA; CDR3: CASSLTGQLLINQPQHF; DNA: TGCGCCAGCAGCTTGACTGGACAGCTCCTCATCAATCAGCCCCAGCATTTT
J: TRBJ2-6; D: NA; V: TRBV10-3; size: NA; CDR3: CAISWDGGANVLTF; DNA: TGTGCCATCAGTTGGGACGGGGGGGCCAACGTCCTGACTTTC
J: TRBJ2-7; D: NA; V: TRBV7-2; size: NA; CDR3: CASSLGVLGHLSYEQYF; DNA: TGTGCCAGCAGCTTAGGGGTCCTGGGACACCTCTCCTACGAGCAGTACTTC
J: TRBJ1-6; D: NA; V: TRBV15; size: NA; CDR3: CATSGGTYNSPLHF; DNA: TGTGCCACCAGCGGGGGTACCTATAATTCACCCCTCCACTTT
J: TRBJ2-4; D: NA; V: TRBV25-1; size: many; CDR3: CASSDSGHLARNIQYF; DNA: TGTGCCAGCAGTGATTCGGGGCATCTAGCCAGAAACATTCAGTACTTC
J: TRBJ2-3; D: NA; V: TRBV4-3; size: many; CDR3: CASSQRGGDTQYF; DNA: TGCGCCAGCAGCCAGAGGGGGGGGGATACGCAGTATTTT
J: TRBJ1-1; D: NA; V: TRBV7-9; size: NA; CDR3: CAIPKGPASTEAFF; DNA: TGTGCCATACCGAAAGGGCCCGCCAGTACTGAAGCTTTCTTT
J: TRBJ2-5; D: TRBD2; V: TRBV2; size: once; CDR3: CASSPGVDEGPISGRGETQYF; DNA: TGTGCCAGCAGCCCGGGAGTGGATGAGGGGCCTATTAGCGGGCGGGGAGAGACCCAGTACTTC
J: TRBJ2-7; D: TRBD2; V: TRBV12-3/TRBV12-4; size: NA; CDR3: CAGSKRESSYEQYF; DNA: TGTGCCGGCAGTAAGCGGGAGAGCTCCTACGAGCAGTACTTC
J: TRBJ1-5; D: TRBD1; V: TRBV10-1; size: NA; CDR3: CASSVWTGDESNQPQHF; DNA: TGCGCCAGCAGTGTCTGGACAGGGGATGAGAGCAATCAGCCCCAGCATTTT
J: TRBJ1-1; D: TRBD1; V: TRBV19; size: NA; CDR3: CASISQGAGNTEAFF; DNA: TGTGCCAGTATCTCACAGGGGGCTGGGAACACTGAAGCTTTCTTT
J: TRBJ1-1; D: NA; V: TRBV6-6; size: many; CDR3: CASSPRRGNTEAFF; DNA: TGTGCCAGCAGTCCTCGCCGGGGGAACACTGAAGCTTTCTTT
J: TRBJ1-2; D: NA; V: TRBV2; size: NA; CDR3: CASSSPAGEGLNGYTF; DNA: TGTGCCAGCAGTAGTCCCGCAGGGGAAGGGCTTAATGGCTACACCTTC
J: TRBJ1-1; D: NA; V: TRBV14; size: many; CDR3: CASSLKVVGTETFF; DNA: TGTGCCAGCAGCCTAAAGGTAGTAGGCACTGAAACTTTCTTT
J: TRBJ1-2; D: NA; V: TRBV20-1; size: many; CDR3: CSARDLKGLYGYTF; DNA: TGCAGTGCTAGAGATTTGAAAGGGCTCTATGGCTACACCTTC
J: TRBJ1-6; D: NA; V: TRBV18; size: many; CDR3: CASSPRMSGAGSPLHF; DNA: TGTGCCAGCTCACCACGTATGTCAGGGGCGGGCTCACCCCTCCACTTT
J: TRBJ1-2; D: NA; V: TRBV7-2; size: many; CDR3: CASSLYREYGYTF; DNA: TGTGCCAGCAGCTTATATCGGGAATATGGCTACACCTTC
J: TRBJ1-2; D: NA; V: TRBV7-9; size: NA; CDR3: CASSLVYGYTF; DNA: TGTGCCAGCAGCTTAGTGTATGGCTACACCTTC
J: TRBJ1-2; D: TRBD1; V: TRBV5-1; size: NA; CDR3: CASSPSGQGSYGYTF; DNA: TGCGCCAGCAGCCCTTCGGGACAGGGGAGCTATGGCTACACCTTC
J: TRBJ1-1; D: TRBD1; V: TRBV29-1; size: few; CDR3: CSVEFGRGAFF; DNA: TGCAGCGTTGAATTTGGCAGGGGGGCTTTCTTT
J: TRBJ2-5; D: NA; V: TRBV6-1; size: NA; CDR3: CASSYYGTKTQYF; DNA: TGTGCCAGCAGTTATTACGGAACCAAGACCCAGTACTTC
J: TRBJ1-1; D: NA; V: TRBV20-1; size: NA; CDR3: CSAQQGGTEAFF; DNA: TGCAGTGCTCAACAGGGAGGCACTGAAGCTTTCTTT
J: TRBJ1-1; D: NA; V: TRBV11-2; size: NA; CDR3: CASSSGFMNTEAFF; DNA: TGTGCCAGCAGCTCAGGGTTCATGAACACTGAAGCTTTCTTT
J: TRBJ2-7; D: NA; V: TRBV10-1; size: few; CDR3: CASSERTEAEQYF; DNA: TGCGCCAGCAGTGAGAGGACAGAGGCCGAGCAGTACTTC
J: TRBJ2-7; D: NA; V: TRBV6-2/TRBV6-3; size: many; CDR3: CASSYYSYEQYF; DNA: TGTGCCAGCAGTTATTACAGCTACGAGCAGTACTTC
J: TRBJ1-2; D: TRBD1; V: TRBV5-8; size: many; CDR3: CASSLGADRGRRGYTF; DNA: TGTGCCAGCAGCTTGGGGGCTGACAGGGGGCGCAGGGGCTACACCTTC
J: TRBJ2-3; D: TRBD2; V: TRBV6-6; size: NA; CDR3: CAGGLGTDTQYF; DNA: TGTGCCGGGGGACTAGGCACAGATACGCAGTATTTT
J: TRBJ1-5; D: TRBD1; V: TRBV24-1; size: NA; CDR3: CATSPGTGGNQPQHF; DNA: TGTGCCACCAGCCCGGGGACAGGCGGCAATCAGCCCCAGCATTTT